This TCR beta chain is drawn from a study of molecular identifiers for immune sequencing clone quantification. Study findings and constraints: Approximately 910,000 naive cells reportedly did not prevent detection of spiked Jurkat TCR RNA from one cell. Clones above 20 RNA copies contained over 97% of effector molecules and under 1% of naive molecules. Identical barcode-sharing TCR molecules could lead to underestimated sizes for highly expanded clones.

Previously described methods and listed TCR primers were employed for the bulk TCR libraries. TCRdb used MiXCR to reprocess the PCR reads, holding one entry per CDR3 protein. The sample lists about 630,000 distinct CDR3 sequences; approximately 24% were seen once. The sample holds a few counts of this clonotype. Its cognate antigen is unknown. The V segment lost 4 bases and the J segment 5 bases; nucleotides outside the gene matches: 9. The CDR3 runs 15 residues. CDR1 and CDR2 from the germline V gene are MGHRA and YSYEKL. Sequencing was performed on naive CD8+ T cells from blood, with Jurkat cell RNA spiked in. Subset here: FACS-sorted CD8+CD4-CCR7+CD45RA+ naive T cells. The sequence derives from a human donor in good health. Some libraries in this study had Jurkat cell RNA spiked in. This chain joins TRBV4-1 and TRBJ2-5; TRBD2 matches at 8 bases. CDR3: CASSPQAGAGETQYF. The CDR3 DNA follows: TGCGCCAGCAGCCCCCAAGCGGGGGCTGGGGAGACCCAGTACTTC.